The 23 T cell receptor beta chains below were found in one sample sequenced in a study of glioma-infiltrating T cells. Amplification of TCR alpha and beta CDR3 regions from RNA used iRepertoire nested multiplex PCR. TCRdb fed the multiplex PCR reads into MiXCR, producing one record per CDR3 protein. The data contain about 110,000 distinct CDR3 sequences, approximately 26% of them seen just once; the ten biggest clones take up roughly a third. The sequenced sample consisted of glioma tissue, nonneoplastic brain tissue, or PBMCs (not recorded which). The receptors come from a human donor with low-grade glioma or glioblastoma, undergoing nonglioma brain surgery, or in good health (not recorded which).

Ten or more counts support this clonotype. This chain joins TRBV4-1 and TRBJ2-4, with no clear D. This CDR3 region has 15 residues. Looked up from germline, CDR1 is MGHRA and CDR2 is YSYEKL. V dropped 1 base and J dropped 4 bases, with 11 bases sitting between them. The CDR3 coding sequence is TGCGCCAGCAGCCAAGTGGCGGACGCTAAAAACATTCAGTACTTC. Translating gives CASSQVADAKNIQYF.

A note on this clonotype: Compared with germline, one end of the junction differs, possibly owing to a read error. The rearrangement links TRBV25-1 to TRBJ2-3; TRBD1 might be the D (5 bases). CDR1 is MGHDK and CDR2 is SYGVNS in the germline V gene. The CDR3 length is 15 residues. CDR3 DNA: TGTGCCAGCAGTCCCGGACAAGATGGCACAGATACACAGTATTTT. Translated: CASSPGQDGTDTQYF.

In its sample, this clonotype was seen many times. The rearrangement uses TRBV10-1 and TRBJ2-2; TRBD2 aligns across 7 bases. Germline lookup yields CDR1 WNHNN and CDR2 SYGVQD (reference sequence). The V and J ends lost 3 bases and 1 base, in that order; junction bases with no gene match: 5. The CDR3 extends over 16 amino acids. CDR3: CASSEGLAVNTGELFF. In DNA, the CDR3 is TGCGCCAGCAGTGAAGGGCTAGCGGTGAACACCGGGGAGCTGTTTTTT.

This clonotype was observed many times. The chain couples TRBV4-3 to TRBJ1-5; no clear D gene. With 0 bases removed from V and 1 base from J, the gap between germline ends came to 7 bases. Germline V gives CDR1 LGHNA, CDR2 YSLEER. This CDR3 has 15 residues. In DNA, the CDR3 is TGCGCCAGCAGCCAAGATCGGCGGAGCAATCAGCCCCAGCATTTT. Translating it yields CASSQDRRSNQPQHF.

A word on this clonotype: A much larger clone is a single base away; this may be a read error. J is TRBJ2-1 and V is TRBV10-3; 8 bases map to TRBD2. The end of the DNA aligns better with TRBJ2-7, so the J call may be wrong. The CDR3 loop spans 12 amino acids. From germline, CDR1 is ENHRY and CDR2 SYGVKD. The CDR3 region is CATSAGGDEQYF. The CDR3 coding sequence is TGTGCCACCAGTGCGGGGGGTGACGAGCAGTACTTC.

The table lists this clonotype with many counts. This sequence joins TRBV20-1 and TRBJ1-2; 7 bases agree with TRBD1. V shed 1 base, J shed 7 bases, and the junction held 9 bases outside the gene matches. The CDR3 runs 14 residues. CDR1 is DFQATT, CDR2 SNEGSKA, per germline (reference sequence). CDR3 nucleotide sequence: TGCAGTGCTAGAGCCCAAGGGGGCTTAGGTGGCTACACCTTC. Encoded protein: CSARAQGGLGGYTF.

Here the CDR3 reads CSVLLRGYLNEKLFF. CDR3 nucleotide sequence: TGCAGCGTGTTGCTCAGGGGATATTTAAATGAAAAACTGTTTTTT. The rearrangement uses TRBV29-1 and TRBJ1-4; D is possibly TRBD1 (6 bases). This CDR3 is 15 amino acids long. The V gene's germline CDR1 is SQVTM and CDR2 ANQGSEA. The germline V and J ends were trimmed by 6 bases and 5 bases, with 19 bases remaining between them. The whole variable domain, filled in from reference TRBV29-1 and TRBJ1-4, reads SAVISQKPSRDICQRGTSLTIQCQVDSQVTMMFWYRQQPGQSLTLIATANQGSEATYESGFVIDKFPISRPNLTFSTLTVSNMSPEDSSIYLCSVLLRGYLNEKLFFGSGTQLSVL.

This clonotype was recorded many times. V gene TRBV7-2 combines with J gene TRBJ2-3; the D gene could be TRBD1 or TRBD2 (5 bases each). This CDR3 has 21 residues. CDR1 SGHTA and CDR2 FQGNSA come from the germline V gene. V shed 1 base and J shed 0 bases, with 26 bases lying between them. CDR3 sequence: CASSLDGASRNTKSSTDTQYF. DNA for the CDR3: TGTGCCAGCAGCTTAGACGGGGCGAGCAGAAACACAAAGTCTAGCACAGATACGCAGTATTTT.

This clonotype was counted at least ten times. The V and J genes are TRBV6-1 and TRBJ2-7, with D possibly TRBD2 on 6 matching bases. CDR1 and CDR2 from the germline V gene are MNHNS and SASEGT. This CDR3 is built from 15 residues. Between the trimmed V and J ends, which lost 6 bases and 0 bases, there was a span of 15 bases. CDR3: CASRRGTHSSYEQYF. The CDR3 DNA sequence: TGTGCCAGCAGACGGGGGACCCATAGCTCCTACGAGCAGTACTTC.

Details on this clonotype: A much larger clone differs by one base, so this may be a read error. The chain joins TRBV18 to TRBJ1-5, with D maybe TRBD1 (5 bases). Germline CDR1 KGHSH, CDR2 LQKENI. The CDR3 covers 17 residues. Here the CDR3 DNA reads TGTGCCAGCTCACCGTCCGGGGACGGCGGGGCCAATCAGCCCCGGCATTTT. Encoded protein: CASSPSGDGGANQPRHF.

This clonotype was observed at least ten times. The chain's CDR3 is CSGTGWVNTEAFF. CDR3 bases: TGCAGTGGGACAGGGTGGGTGAACACTGAAGCTTTCTTT. The chain couples TRBV20-1 to TRBJ1-1; 8 bases align to TRBD1. The V gene's germline CDR1 is DFQATT and CDR2 SNEGSKA (reference sequence). The CDR3 totals 13 residues. V lost 7 bases and J lost 0; bases outside the gene matches: 4.

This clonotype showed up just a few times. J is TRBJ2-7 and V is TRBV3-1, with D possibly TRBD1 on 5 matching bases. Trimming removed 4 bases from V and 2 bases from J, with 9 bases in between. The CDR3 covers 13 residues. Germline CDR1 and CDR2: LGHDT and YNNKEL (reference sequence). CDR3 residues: CASSPVDTYEQYF. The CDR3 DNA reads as TGTGCCAGCAGCCCCGTGGACACCTACGAGCAGTACTTC.

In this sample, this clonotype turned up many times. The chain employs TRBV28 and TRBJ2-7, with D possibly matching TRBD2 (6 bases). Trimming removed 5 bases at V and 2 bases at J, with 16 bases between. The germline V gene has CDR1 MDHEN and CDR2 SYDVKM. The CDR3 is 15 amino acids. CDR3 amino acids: CASSGAERAAYEQYF. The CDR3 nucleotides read TGTGCCAGCAGTGGGGCCGAGCGGGCCGCCTACGAGCAGTACTTC.

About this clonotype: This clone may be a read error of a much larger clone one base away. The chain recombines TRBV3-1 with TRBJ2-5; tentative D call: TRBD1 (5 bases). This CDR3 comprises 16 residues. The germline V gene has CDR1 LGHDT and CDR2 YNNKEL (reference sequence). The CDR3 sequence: CSSSQDSRIPQETQYF. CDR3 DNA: TGTTCCAGCAGCCAAGACAGCCGAATCCCTCAAGAGACCCAGTACTTC.

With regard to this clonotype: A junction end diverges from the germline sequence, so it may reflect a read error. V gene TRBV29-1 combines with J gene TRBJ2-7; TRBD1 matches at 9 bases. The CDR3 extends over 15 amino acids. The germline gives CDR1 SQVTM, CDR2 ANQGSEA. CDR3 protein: CSVSQGASLLYKQYF. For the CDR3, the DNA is TGCAGCGTATCACAGGGGGCATCTCTGCTCTACAAGCAGTACTTC.

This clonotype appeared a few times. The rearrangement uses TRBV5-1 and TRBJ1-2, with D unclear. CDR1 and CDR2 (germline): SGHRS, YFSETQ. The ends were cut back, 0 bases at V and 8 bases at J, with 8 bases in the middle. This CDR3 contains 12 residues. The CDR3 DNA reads TGCGCCAGCAGCTTGGAAGGTTCGGGCTACACCTTC. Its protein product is CASSLEGSGYTF. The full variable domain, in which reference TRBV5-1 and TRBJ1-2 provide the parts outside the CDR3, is KAGVTQTPRYLIKTRGQQVTLSCSPISGHRSVSWYQQTPGQGLQFLFEYFSETQRNKGNFPGRFSGRQFSNSRSEMNVSTLELGDSALYLCASSLEGSGYTFGSGTRLTVV.

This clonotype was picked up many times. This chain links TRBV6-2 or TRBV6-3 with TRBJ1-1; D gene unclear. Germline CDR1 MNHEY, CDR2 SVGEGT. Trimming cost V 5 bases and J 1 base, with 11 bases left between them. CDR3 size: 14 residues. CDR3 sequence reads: CASSLGWTNTEAFF. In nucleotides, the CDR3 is TGTGCCAGCAGTCTGGGGTGGACGAACACTGAAGCTTTCTTT.

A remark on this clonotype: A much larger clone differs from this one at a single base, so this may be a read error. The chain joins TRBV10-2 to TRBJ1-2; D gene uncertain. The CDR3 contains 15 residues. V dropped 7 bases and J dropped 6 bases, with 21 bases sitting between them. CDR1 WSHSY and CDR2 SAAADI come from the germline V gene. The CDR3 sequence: CASIDPTYQSDGYTF. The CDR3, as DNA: TGCGCCAGCATTGACCCCACCTACCAGAGCGATGGCTACACCTTC.

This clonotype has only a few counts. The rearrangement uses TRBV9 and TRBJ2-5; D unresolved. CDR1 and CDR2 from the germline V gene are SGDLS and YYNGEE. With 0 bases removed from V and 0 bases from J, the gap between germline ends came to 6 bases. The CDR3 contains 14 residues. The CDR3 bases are TGTGCCAGCAGCGTAGGAGTGTACCAAGAGACCCAGTACTTC. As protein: CASSVGVYQETQYF.

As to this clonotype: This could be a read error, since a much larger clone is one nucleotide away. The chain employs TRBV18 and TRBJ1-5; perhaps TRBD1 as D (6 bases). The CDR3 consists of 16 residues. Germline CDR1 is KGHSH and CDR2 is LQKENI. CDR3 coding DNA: TGTGCCAGCTCATCTAGCACCGGGACAAGCAATCACCCCCAGCATTTT. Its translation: CASSSSTGTSNHPQHF.

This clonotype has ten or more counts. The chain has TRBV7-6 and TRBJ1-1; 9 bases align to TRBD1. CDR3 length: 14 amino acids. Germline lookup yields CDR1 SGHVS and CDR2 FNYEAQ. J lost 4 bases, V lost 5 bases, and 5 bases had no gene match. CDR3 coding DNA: TGTGCCAGCAGCCCAGGACAGGGGACCACTGAAGCTTTCTTT. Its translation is CASSPGQGTTEAFF.

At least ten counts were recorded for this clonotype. The CDR3 here is CASGPERWDSPTIDGYTF. CDR3 DNA: TGTGCCAGCGGCCCGGAACGGTGGGACAGCCCTACAATTGATGGCTACACCTTC. The chain links TRBV6-2 or TRBV6-3 to TRBJ1-2; 7 nucleotides match TRBD1. The V and J ends lost 8 bases and 6 bases, in that order; junction bases with no gene match: 24. The germline gives CDR1 MNHEY, CDR2 SVGEGT. The CDR3 totals 18 residues.

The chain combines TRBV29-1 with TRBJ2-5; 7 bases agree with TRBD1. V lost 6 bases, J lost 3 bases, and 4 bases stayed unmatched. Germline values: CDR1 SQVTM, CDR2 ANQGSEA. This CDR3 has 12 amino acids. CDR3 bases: TGCAGCGTCCGGGACAGAGAAGAGACCCAGTACTTC. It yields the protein CSVRDREETQYF.